The sequence of this TCR beta chain was determined in a study of T cells after posttransplantation cyclophosphamide. The method was immunoSEQ multiplex PCR; TCRdb's version includes in-frame clones alone and lacks a portion of them. The sample lists fewer than 55,000 clones, none appearing once, the ten largest making up approximately 2.2%. Study outcomes and limitations: Later post-transplant blood repertoires were often dominated by donor CD8+ memory clones. After PTCy, TRB diversity resembled that of CNI/methotrexate controls. TRB overlap between skin or GI tissue T cells and blood was limited.

This clone was picked up many times. Antigen: not known. This CDR3 has 13 amino acids. Per the germline V gene, CDR1 is SGHNT and CDR2 is YENEEA. V was pared by 1 base and J by 8 bases, with 9 bases between. On the day of bone marrow donation, the related graft donor provided peripheral blood. The rearrangement joins TRBV11-3 to TRBJ2-4; D ambiguous. The specimen was PBMCs. The sequence was collected from a man aged 35 to 55 in good health, CMV-negative, and a related stem cell transplant donor. CDR3: CASSLGDEDIQYF. The CDR3 nucleotides are TGTGCCAGCAGCTTAGGTGATGAGGACATTCAGTACTTC.